The 3 T cell receptor beta chains in this list originate from one sample, sequenced in a study of blood T cell repertoires in COVID-19. This table comes from immunoSEQ multiplex PCR, and its TCRdb copy is limited to in-frame clones, with some not included. The table has 200,000 or so clones, approximately 90% seen once; the top ten hold around 2.5%. Material: PBMCs or T cells enriched from blood (not recorded which). These receptors were taken from a middle-aged woman with acute COVID-19.

V usage is TRBV9 and J usage is TRBJ2-1, with 13 bases aligning to TRBD2. CDR3 length: 16 amino acids. Trimming at V came to 4 bases and at J to 1 base, leaving 2 bases not matched to a gene. The germline V gene has CDR1 SGDLS and CDR2 YYNGEE. As DNA, the CDR3 is TGTGCCAGCAGCAGACTAGCGGGAGGTTCCTACAATGAGCAGTTCTTC. Its protein product is CASSRLAGGSYNEQFF.

This chain uses TRBV6-5 with TRBJ1-5, with 8 positions matching TRBD1. V was clipped by 2 bases and J by 5 bases; unmatched bases: 5. CDR1 is MNHEY, CDR2 SVGAGI, per germline. The CDR3 runs 15 residues. DNA for the CDR3: TGTGCCAGCAGTTACCTTGGACAGGGTGATCAGCCCCAGCATTTT. This sequence encodes CASSYLGQGDQPQHF.

The gene calls are TRBV19 and TRBJ2-1, with D possibly TRBD2 on 6 matching bases. Looked up from germline, CDR1 is LNHDA and CDR2 is SQIVND (reference sequence). CDR3 length: 15 residues. Trimming took 3 bases from V and 9 from J, leaving 18 bases between them. The CDR3, as DNA: TGTGCCAGTAGTATTGGCGCGGGGTGGGTTGGTGAGCAGTTCTTC. It encodes CASSIGAGWVGEQFF.